A selection of T cell receptor beta chains follows, all from one sample in a study of T cells in Graves' hyperthyroidism and ophthalmopathy. TCRdb ran MiXCR on the multiplex PCR reads and lists one entry per CDR3 protein. The sample has roughly 500,000 distinct CDR3 sequences; 46% are singletons. Sequenced input: peripheral blood or thyroid tissue (not recorded which). These receptors were collected from an adult woman with Graves' disease, either hyperthyroidism or ophthalmopathy (not recorded which). The CDR3 runs from the conserved cysteine through the conserved F or W. The order of the fields is V gene, J gene, D gene, clone size, CDR3 DNA, CDR3 protein. A D gene is named only where the DNA matches it firmly. Rows may omit the clone size; those that give it use once, few, many or a size class.

V gene: TRBV7-2
J gene: TRBJ1-6
D gene: NA
clone size: NA
CDR3 DNA: TGTGCCAGCAGCTTAGCCGGGGCAGGGCTAAATTCACCCCTCCACTTT
CDR3 protein: CASSLAGAGLNSPLHF

V gene: TRBV10-3
J gene: TRBJ2-7
D gene: NA
clone size: few
CDR3 DNA: TGTGCCATCAATCCGGGGGACGCCTACGAGCAGTACTTC
CDR3 protein: CAINPGDAYEQYF

V gene: TRBV20-1
J gene: TRBJ2-5
D gene: NA
clone size: few
CDR3 DNA: TGCAGTGCCTGGAGGGCACAGGGCGGGGGGACCCAGTACTTC
CDR3 protein: CSAWRAQGGGTQYF

V gene: TRBV2
J gene: TRBJ1-5
D gene: NA
clone size: many
CDR3 DNA: TGTGCCAGCAGTGTAGCGGGAAACAATCAGCCCCAGCATTTT
CDR3 protein: CASSVAGNNQPQHF

V gene: TRBV12-3/TRBV12-4
J gene: TRBJ1-2
D gene: NA
clone size: few
CDR3 DNA: TGTGCCAGCAGTCCCGTGTCTAACTATGGCTACACCTTC
CDR3 protein: CASSPVSNYGYTF

V gene: TRBV2
J gene: TRBJ1-5
D gene: TRBD1
clone size: many
CDR3 DNA: TGTGCCAGCCAGGGGGATAGCAATCAGCCCCAGCATTTT
CDR3 protein: CASQGDSNQPQHF

V gene: TRBV6-1
J gene: TRBJ1-2
D gene: TRBD1
clone size: many
CDR3 DNA: TGTGCCAGCAGTGTACAGGGGGCGCGTGGCTACACCTTC
CDR3 protein: CASSVQGARGYTF

V gene: TRBV12-3/TRBV12-4
J gene: TRBJ2-7
D gene: NA
clone size: NA
CDR3 DNA: TGTGCCAGCGGAAACTGGGCAGGCACTTACGAGCAGTACTTC
CDR3 protein: CASGNWAGTYEQYF

V gene: TRBV20-1
J gene: TRBJ1-2
D gene: NA
clone size: NA
CDR3 DNA: TGCAGTGCTAGAGGGACAGCGGGAAACACCTTC
CDR3 protein: CSARGTAGNTF

V gene: TRBV12-3/TRBV12-4
J gene: TRBJ2-7
D gene: NA
clone size: NA
CDR3 DNA: TGTGCCAGCAGTCACAGGGGGGGAGAGCAGTACTTC
CDR3 protein: CASSHRGGEQYF

V gene: TRBV6-1
J gene: TRBJ2-7
D gene: TRBD2
clone size: NA
CDR3 DNA: TGTGCCAGCAGCGGGCGGGGGAACTACGAGCAGTACTTC
CDR3 protein: CASSGRGNYEQYF

V gene: TRBV5-1
J gene: TRBJ2-6
D gene: NA
clone size: NA
CDR3 DNA: TGCGCCAGCAGCTGGACAGGGGCCAACGTCCTGACTTTC
CDR3 protein: CASSWTGANVLTF

V gene: TRBV6-6
J gene: TRBJ1-4
D gene: TRBD1
clone size: many
CDR3 DNA: TGTGCCAGCAAACAGTCGGGACAGGGGGAAAAACTGTTTTTT
CDR3 protein: CASKQSGQGEKLFF

V gene: TRBV7-9
J gene: TRBJ2-5
D gene: TRBD2
clone size: NA
CDR3 DNA: TGTGCCAGCAGCTATGGCGGGACTATCCAAGGGACCCAGTACTTC
CDR3 protein: CASSYGGTIQGTQYF

V gene: TRBV15
J gene: TRBJ1-6
D gene: TRBD1
clone size: NA
CDR3 DNA: TGTGCCACCGCGGGGACAGGGGGCCGGTCACCCCTCCACTTT
CDR3 protein: CATAGTGGRSPLHF

V gene: TRBV20-1
J gene: TRBJ2-2
D gene: TRBD2
clone size: NA
CDR3 DNA: TGCAGTGCCCCCGAGCCTAGCGGGAGGGCCGTCGGGGAGCTGTTTTTT
CDR3 protein: CSAPEPSGRAVGELFF

V gene: TRBV2
J gene: TRBJ2-2
D gene: NA
clone size: NA
CDR3 DNA: TGTGCCAGCAATCTAGCCAGCGGGGAGCTGTTTTTT
CDR3 protein: CASNLASGELFF

V gene: TRBV19
J gene: TRBJ1-5
D gene: NA
clone size: NA
CDR3 DNA: TGTGCCAGGCGTCGTTTCGGAGGCAATCAGCCCCAGCATTTT
CDR3 protein: CARRRFGGNQPQHF

V gene: TRBV10-3
J gene: TRBJ1-1
D gene: NA
clone size: NA
CDR3 DNA: TGTGCCATCGGCCCATACCTGGAGGGGAAGAACACTGAAGCTTTCTTT
CDR3 protein: CAIGPYLEGKNTEAFF

V gene: TRBV11-1
J gene: TRBJ1-4
D gene: NA
clone size: NA
CDR3 DNA: TGTGCCAGCAGCTTGGAGAGACGGGCTGAAAAACTGTTTTTT
CDR3 protein: CASSLERRAEKLFF

V gene: TRBV10-2
J gene: TRBJ2-7
D gene: NA
clone size: NA
CDR3 DNA: TGCGCCAGCATTGACATGGGTTCCTACGAGCAGTACTTC
CDR3 protein: CASIDMGSYEQYF

V gene: TRBV24-1
J gene: TRBJ2-2
D gene: NA
clone size: NA
CDR3 DNA: TGTGCCACCCAAGGGAAACAAGAAAACACCGGGGAGCTGTTTTTT
CDR3 protein: CATQGKQENTGELFF

V gene: TRBV9
J gene: TRBJ1-3
D gene: NA
clone size: many
CDR3 DNA: TGTGCCAGCAGCGTAGATGGTACAGGGAGCTCTGGAAACACCATATATTTT
CDR3 protein: CASSVDGTGSSGNTIYF

V gene: TRBV28
J gene: TRBJ1-5
D gene: NA
clone size: many
CDR3 DNA: TGTGCCAGCACCCCCCCCGGGCAGGAACAGCCCCAGCATTTT
CDR3 protein: CASTPPGQEQPQHF

V gene: TRBV28
J gene: TRBJ2-7
D gene: TRBD2
clone size: once
CDR3 DNA: TGTGCCTGCACCCTAGCTAGCGGGAGGGCGTACGAGCAGTACTTC
CDR3 protein: CACTLASGRAYEQYF

V gene: TRBV29-1
J gene: TRBJ1-1
D gene: NA
clone size: many
CDR3 DNA: TGCAGCGTCGATCCGGGACGGGTTGAAGCTTTCTTT
CDR3 protein: CSVDPGRVEAFF

V gene: TRBV29-1
J gene: TRBJ1-2
D gene: NA
clone size: NA
CDR3 DNA: TGCAGCGTTAGGGCAGACGGGGGAGGCTACACCTTC
CDR3 protein: CSVRADGGGYTF

V gene: TRBV29-1
J gene: TRBJ1-1
D gene: NA
clone size: NA
CDR3 DNA: TGCAGCGTCCAGAGGGTCGCGATGAACACTGAAGCTTTCTTT
CDR3 protein: CSVQRVAMNTEAFF

V gene: TRBV12-3/TRBV12-4
J gene: TRBJ1-2
D gene: NA
clone size: many
CDR3 DNA: TGTGCCAGCAGCCGGACCCCCAACAGGGCGGGAAACTATGGCTACACCTTC
CDR3 protein: CASSRTPNRAGNYGYTF

V gene: TRBV9
J gene: TRBJ1-2
D gene: TRBD1
clone size: NA
CDR3 DNA: TGTGCCAGCAGCGTAGTAGGGGCAGGGGGCTATGGCTACACCTTC
CDR3 protein: CASSVVGAGGYGYTF

V gene: TRBV29-1
J gene: TRBJ2-1
D gene: TRBD2
clone size: NA
CDR3 DNA: TGCAGCGTTAAAGGGACTAGCGGAGACAGATCCTACAATGAGCAGTTCTTC
CDR3 protein: CSVKGTSGDRSYNEQFF

V gene: TRBV19
J gene: TRBJ2-7
D gene: NA
clone size: many
CDR3 DNA: TGTGCCAGTAGTATCTCCCCCGGGACTGTTAGGAACGAGCAGTACTTC
CDR3 protein: CASSISPGTVRNEQYF

V gene: TRBV5-1
J gene: TRBJ1-1
D gene: NA
clone size: many
CDR3 DNA: TGCGCCAGCAGCAGGACACCGGGGAACACTGAAGCTTTCTTT
CDR3 protein: CASSRTPGNTEAFF

V gene: TRBV4-2
J gene: TRBJ2-7
D gene: NA
clone size: NA
CDR3 DNA: TGTGCCAGCAGCCAAGCGCGCAGGGACGAGCAGTACTTC
CDR3 protein: CASSQARRDEQYF

V gene: TRBV14
J gene: TRBJ1-1
D gene: NA
clone size: NA
CDR3 DNA: TGTGCCAGCAGCCCCCCGGGAGGCTGGGAGCTAAACACTGAAGCTTTCTTT
CDR3 protein: CASSPPGGWELNTEAFF

V gene: TRBV7-2
J gene: TRBJ2-5
D gene: NA
clone size: many
CDR3 DNA: TGTGCCAGCAGCTTACTGACAGGAATCCAAGAGACCCAGTACTTC
CDR3 protein: CASSLLTGIQETQYF

V gene: TRBV24-1
J gene: TRBJ1-5
D gene: NA
clone size: few
CDR3 DNA: TGTGCCACCAGTGAACGGACAGTCTGGGGCTGGTGTAATCAGCCCCAGCATTTT
CDR3 protein: CATSERTVWGWCNQPQHF

V gene: TRBV19
J gene: TRBJ2-5
D gene: NA
clone size: NA
CDR3 DNA: TGTGCCAGTAGTTCCTGGGAGGAGACCCAGTACTTC
CDR3 protein: CASSSWEETQYF

V gene: TRBV7-3
J gene: TRBJ2-3
D gene: TRBD2
clone size: NA
CDR3 DNA: TGTGCCAGCAGCTTAGTCGCGGGAGGGAGCACAGATACGCAGTATTTT
CDR3 protein: CASSLVAGGSTDTQYF

V gene: TRBV25-1
J gene: TRBJ1-5
D gene: NA
clone size: NA
CDR3 DNA: TGTGCCAGCAGTGAGACCCTCAGCAATCAGCCCCAGCATTTT
CDR3 protein: CASSETLSNQPQHF

V gene: TRBV15
J gene: TRBJ1-1
D gene: NA
clone size: few
CDR3 DNA: TGTGCCACCAGCGCGGGCAAGCAAGCTTTCTTT
CDR3 protein: CATSAGKQAFF

V gene: TRBV10-3
J gene: TRBJ2-7
D gene: NA
clone size: NA
CDR3 DNA: TGTGCCATCAGTGGGTCTGGGGTGGGGCCCTACGAGCAGTACTTC
CDR3 protein: CAISGSGVGPYEQYF

V gene: TRBV11-2
J gene: TRBJ1-1
D gene: NA
clone size: few
CDR3 DNA: TGTGCCAGCAGCTTAGTACAGGGCAGGGCTGAAGCTTTCTTT
CDR3 protein: CASSLVQGRAEAFF

V gene: TRBV9
J gene: TRBJ2-2
D gene: NA
clone size: once
CDR3 DNA: TGTGCCAGCAGCGTAGGAGGGGAGACAGGGGAGCTGTTTTTT
CDR3 protein: CASSVGGETGELFF

V gene: TRBV29-1
J gene: TRBJ2-7
D gene: NA
clone size: NA
CDR3 DNA: TGCAGCGTTGAAGGGGGCATGGACTACGAGCAGTACTTC
CDR3 protein: CSVEGGMDYEQYF

V gene: TRBV20-1
J gene: TRBJ1-1
D gene: NA
clone size: NA
CDR3 DNA: TGCAGTGCTAGAGGCACGGGGAGGAACACTGAAGCTTTCTTT
CDR3 protein: CSARGTGRNTEAFF

V gene: TRBV5-4
J gene: TRBJ2-7
D gene: NA
clone size: few
CDR3 DNA: TGTGCCAGCAGCCCGCGCCTCTCGCCGGGACATACCTACGAGCAGTACTTC
CDR3 protein: CASSPRLSPGHTYEQYF